The clone carrying this T cell receptor beta chain showed up just a few times. Source study methods: Amplified reference gene primers provided the basis for estimating nucleated cell counts. Sequencing was performed with immunoSEQ multiplex PCR; in TCRdb, only in-frame clones are kept and a portion is missing. V, J and clone size derive from that table, while D and trimming were established from the DNA sequence. The sample consists of a few hundred thousand clones, roughly 80% of them appearing once. CDR1 and CDR2 from the germline V gene are GTSNPN and SVGIG (reference sequence). This CDR3 is 12 amino acids long. V lost 1 base, J lost 11 bases, and 0 bases stayed unmatched. This sample stems from a study of blood T cell repertoires in COVID-19. As for the study in general: PBMCs, B-cell-depleted T cells, or T cells were the source of the cDNA or gDNA that made up the material.

The clonotype was recovered from a middle-aged woman with acute COVID-19. Sequenced material: PBMCs or T cells enriched from blood (not recorded which). The chain links TRBV30 to TRBJ1-6; TRBD1 aligns across 9 bases. CDR3 residues: CAWSGQGAPLHF. The CDR3 DNA is TGTGCCTGGAGTGGACAGGGGGCACCCCTCCACTTT.